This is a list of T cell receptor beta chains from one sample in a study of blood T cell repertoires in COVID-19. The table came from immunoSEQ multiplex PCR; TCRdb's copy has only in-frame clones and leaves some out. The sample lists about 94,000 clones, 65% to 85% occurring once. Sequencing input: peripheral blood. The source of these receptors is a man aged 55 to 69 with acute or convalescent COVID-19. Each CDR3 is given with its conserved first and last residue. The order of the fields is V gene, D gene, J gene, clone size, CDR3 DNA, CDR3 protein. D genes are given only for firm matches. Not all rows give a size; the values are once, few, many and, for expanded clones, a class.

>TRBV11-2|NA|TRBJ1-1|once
TGTGCCAGCACCCCAACTCCGAACACTGAAGCTTTCTTT
CASTPTPNTEAFF
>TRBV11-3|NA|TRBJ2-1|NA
TGTGCCAGCAGCCAGGACAACTACAATGAGCAGTTCTTC
CASSQDNYNEQFF
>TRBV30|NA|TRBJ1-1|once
TGTGCCTGGAGTTTCGGGGGACGGAACACTGAAGCTTTCTTT
CAWSFGGRNTEAFF
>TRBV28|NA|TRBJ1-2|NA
TGTGCCAGCACTTCCCAACGGGGTCCCTTGACCTTC
CASTSQRGPLTF
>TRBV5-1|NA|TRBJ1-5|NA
TGCGCCAGCAGCCCGGGGTTTGCCTCCAATCAGCCCCAGCATTTT
CASSPGFASNQPQHF
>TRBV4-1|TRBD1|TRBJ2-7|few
TGCGCCAGCAGCACCCGGACAGGTTTTTACGAGCAGTACTTC
CASSTRTGFYEQYF
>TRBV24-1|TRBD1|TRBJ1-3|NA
TGTGCCACCATTCCCTTAAAGGTCACAGGGGACTTTGGAAACACCATATATTTT
CATIPLKVTGDFGNTIYF
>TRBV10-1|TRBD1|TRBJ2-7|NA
TGCGCCAGCAGTCCGGGACAGACGTACGAGCAGTACTTC
CASSPGQTYEQYF
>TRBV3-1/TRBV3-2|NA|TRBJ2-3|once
TGTGCCAGCAGCCAAACCCTATGGGGGGAAGAGACAGATACGCAGTATTTT
CASSQTLWGEETDTQYF
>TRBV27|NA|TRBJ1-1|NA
TGTGCCAGCAGTTTAAGAGGCACTGAAGCTTTCTTT
CASSLRGTEAFF
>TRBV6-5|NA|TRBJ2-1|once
TGTGCCAGCAGTCCCGGGACACCCAATGAGCAGTTCTTC
CASSPGTPNEQFF
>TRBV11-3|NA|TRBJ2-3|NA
TGTGCCAGCAGCTGGGGACCTTCCTCTGGGGGCCACACAGATACGCAGTATTTT
CASSWGPSSGGHTDTQYF
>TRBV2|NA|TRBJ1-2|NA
TGTGCCAGCAGTGAATACAGATCCCCTAACTATGGCTACACCTTC
CASSEYRSPNYGYTF
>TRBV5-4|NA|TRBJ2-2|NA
TGTGCCAGCAGCGGTAGCTCAGGGGCTATCGGGGAGCTGTTTTTT
CASSGSSGAIGELFF
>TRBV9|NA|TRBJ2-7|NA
TGTGCCAGCAGCGCTAGTGAGATCCTGAACGAGCAGTACTTC
CASSASEILNEQYF
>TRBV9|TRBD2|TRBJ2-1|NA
TGTGCCAGCAGCACCCATGCTAGCGGGGGGGCCTGGGATGAGCAGTTCTTC
CASSTHASGGAWDEQFF
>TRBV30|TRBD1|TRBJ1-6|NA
TGTGCCTGGAGTAAGACAGGGTCTGGTTCACCCCTCCACTTT
CAWSKTGSGSPLHF
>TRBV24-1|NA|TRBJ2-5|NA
TGTGCCACTAGCCCGGGTTCAGAGACCCAGTACTTC
CATSPGSETQYF
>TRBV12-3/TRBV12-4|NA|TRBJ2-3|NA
TGTGCCAGCAGTTTAGAAGGGGAGGCGCAGTATTTT
CASSLEGEAQYF
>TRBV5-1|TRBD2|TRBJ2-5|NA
TGCGCCAGCAGCTCCCAAACTAGCGTAGAGACCCAGTACTTC
CASSSQTSVETQYF
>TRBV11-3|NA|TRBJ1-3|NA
TGTGCCAGCAGCTCAGGGGCTGGAAACACCATATATTTT
CASSSGAGNTIYF
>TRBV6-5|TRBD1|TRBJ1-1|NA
TGTGCCAGCAGTCGAAACAGGGGAACTGAAGCTTTCTTT
CASSRNRGTEAFF
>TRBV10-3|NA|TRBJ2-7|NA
TGTGCCATCAGTGAAGGGGACTACGAGCAGTACTTC
CAISEGDYEQYF
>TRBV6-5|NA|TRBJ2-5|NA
TGTGCCAGCAGTTACGCCCAGGGGTTAGAGACCCAGTACTTC
CASSYAQGLETQYF
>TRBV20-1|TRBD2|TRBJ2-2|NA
TGCAGTGCTAGTTCGCGGGGGAGTACCGGGGAGCTGTTTTTT
CSASSRGSTGELFF
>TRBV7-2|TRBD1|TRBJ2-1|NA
TGTGCCAGCAGTCCGGGACAGGCGAACAATGAGCAGTTCTTC
CASSPGQANNEQFF
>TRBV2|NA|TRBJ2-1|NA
TGTGCCAGCTGTCAGGGCGCAAGCTCCTACAATGAGCAGTTCTTC
CASCQGASSYNEQFF
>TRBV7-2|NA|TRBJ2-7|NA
TGTGCCAGCAGCCTAGGGGGGCGAGAGCAGTACTTC
CASSLGGREQYF
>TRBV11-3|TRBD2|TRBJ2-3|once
TGTGCCAGCAGCCGACTAGCGGGCGATACGCAGTATTTT
CASSRLAGDTQYF
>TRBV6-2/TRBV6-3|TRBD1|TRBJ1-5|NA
TGTGCCAGCAGCAGGACAGGCGACGATCAGCCCCAGCATTTT
CASSRTGDDQPQHF
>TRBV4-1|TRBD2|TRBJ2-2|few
TGCGCCAGCAGCCAAATTAGCGGGGGCACCGGGGAGCTGTTTTTT
CASSQISGGTGELFF
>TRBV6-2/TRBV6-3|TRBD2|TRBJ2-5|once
TGTGCCAGCAGTTCGCTACTAGCGGGGGAAGCAGAGACCCAGTACTTC
CASSSLLAGEAETQYF
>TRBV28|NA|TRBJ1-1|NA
TGTGCCAGCGGTATCCGAGACACTGAAGCTTTCTTT
CASGIRDTEAFF
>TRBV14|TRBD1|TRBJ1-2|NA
TGTGCCAGCAGCCAAGGGGACAGGCATGGCTACACCTTC
CASSQGDRHGYTF
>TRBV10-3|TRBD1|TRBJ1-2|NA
TGTGCCATCAGTGAGTCGGGACAGGGAGGCCGTGGCTACACCTTC
CAISESGQGGRGYTF
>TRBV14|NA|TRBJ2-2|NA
TGTGCCAGCAGCCAAGATTCGGCGGCAACCCGGGAGCTGTTTTTT
CASSQDSAATRELFF
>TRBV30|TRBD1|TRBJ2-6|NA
TGTGCCTGGAGTGCGCCGGGACAGGGGGCTCGTGGGGCCAACGTCCTGACTTTC
CAWSAPGQGARGANVLTF
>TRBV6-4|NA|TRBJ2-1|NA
TGTGCCAGCAGTGACTCGAACAGGTACAATGAGCAGTTCTTC
CASSDSNRYNEQFF
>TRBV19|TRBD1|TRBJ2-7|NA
TGTGCCAGTAGTATAGGAGGGACAGGGATCAACGAGCAGTACTTC
CASSIGGTGINEQYF
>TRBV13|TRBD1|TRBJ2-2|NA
TGTGCCAGCAGCAAAACAGGGGGCGTAACCGGGGAGCTGTTTTTT
CASSKTGGVTGELFF
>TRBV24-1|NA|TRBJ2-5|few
TGTGCCACCGAGGACTGGGGAGAGACCCAGTACTTC
CATEDWGETQYF
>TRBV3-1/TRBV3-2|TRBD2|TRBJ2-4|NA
TGTGCCAGCAGCCCCAGGGGGCTAAGCGGGGGGGTAAACATTCAGTACTTC
CASSPRGLSGGVNIQYF
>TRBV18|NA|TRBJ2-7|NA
TGTGCCAGCTCACCGACACAGGGCTACGAGCAGTACTTC
CASSPTQGYEQYF
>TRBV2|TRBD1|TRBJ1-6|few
TGTGCCAGCACTGTCCAGGGGGTTTCACCCCTCCACTTT
CASTVQGVSPLHF
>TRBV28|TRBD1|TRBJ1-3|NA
TGTGCCAGCAGTCCAGACAGGGCCGGTTTGTCGGGAAACACCATATATTTT
CASSPDRAGLSGNTIYF
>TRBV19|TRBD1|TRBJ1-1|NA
TGTGCCAGTAGTACCCCGACAGGGGGAAGTGAAGCTTTCTTT
CASSTPTGGSEAFF
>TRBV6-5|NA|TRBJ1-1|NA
TGTGCCAGCAGGATATCGACAGCGAACACTGAAGCTTTCTTT
CASRISTANTEAFF
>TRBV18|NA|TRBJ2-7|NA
TGTGCCAGCTCACCCGCCTACGAGCAGTACTTC
CASSPAYEQYF
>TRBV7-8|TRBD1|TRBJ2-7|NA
TGTGCCAGCAGCTTAGCGGCCACAGGGGTCTACGAGCAGTACTTC
CASSLAATGVYEQYF
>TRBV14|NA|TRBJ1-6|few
TGTGCCAGCAGCCTCGGCGGGATATTAAATTCACCCCTCCACTTT
CASSLGGILNSPLHF
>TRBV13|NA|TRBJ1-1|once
TGTGCCAGCAGCTTACGAGGGAACACTGAAGCTTTCTTT
CASSLRGNTEAFF
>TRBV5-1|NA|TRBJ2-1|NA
TGCGCCAGCCAGAGGGAATCGAATGAGCAGTTCTTC
CASQRESNEQFF
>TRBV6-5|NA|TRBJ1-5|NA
TGTGCCAGCAGCCTAGGTGTTAGCAATCAGCCCCAGCATTTT
CASSLGVSNQPQHF
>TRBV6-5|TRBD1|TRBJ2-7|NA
TGTGCCAGCAGCACCGGGACAGGGGACGAGCAGTACTTC
CASSTGTGDEQYF
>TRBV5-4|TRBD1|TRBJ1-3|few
TGTGCCAGCAGCCGGACAGGGCCCTCTGGAAACACCATATATTTT
CASSRTGPSGNTIYF
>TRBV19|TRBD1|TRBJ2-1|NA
TGTGCCAGTAGTGTACGGGACAGGGCGGGCAATGAGCAGTTCTTC
CASSVRDRAGNEQFF
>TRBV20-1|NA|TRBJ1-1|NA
TGCAGTGCTCAAGAGGTCACTGAAGCTTTCTTT
CSAQEVTEAFF
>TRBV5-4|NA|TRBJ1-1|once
TGTGCCAGCAGCTTCGGGGGAGGCACTGAAGCTTTCTTT
CASSFGGGTEAFF